These 8 T cell receptor beta chains share one sample of origin, sequenced in a study of T-cell reconstitution after alpha-beta-depleted transplantation in children. Preparation of the TCRbeta library used unique molecular identifiers. Each CDR3 protein is one row after TCRdb ran MiXCR on the PCR reads. The sample holds 780,000 or so distinct CDR3 sequences, approximately 15% seen once. The sequencing here drew on PBMCs, mostly from graft donor cells, taken 360 days after TCRalphabeta/CD19-depleted stem cell transplant. The source is a male patient younger than 18 who had a stem cell transplant for acute lymphoblastic leukemia, so the T cells may come from the graft donor.

This clonotype was found a few times. CDR3 region: CASSPASVYEQYF. Here the CDR3 DNA reads TGTGCCAGCAGTCCAGCTAGCGTTTACGAGCAGTACTTC. The rearrangement links TRBV28 to TRBJ2-7, with D possibly being TRBD2 (6 bases). The CDR3 extends over 13 amino acids. The germline V gene encodes CDR1 MDHEN and CDR2 SYDVKM. Trimming took 5 bases from V and 4 from J, leaving 12 bases between them.

The chain couples TRBV5-1 to TRBJ1-2, with TRBD1 identical over 9 bases. V dropped 0 bases and J dropped 6; count of bases not matched to a gene: 6. From germline, CDR1 is SGHRS and CDR2 YFSETQ. The CDR3 sequence is 15 residues long. This CDR3 reads CASSLVRTGEDGYTF. DNA for the CDR3: TGCGCCAGCAGCTTGGTCCGGACAGGGGAGGATGGCTACACCTTC.

The rearrangement joins TRBV29-1 to TRBJ2-3; a possible D gene is TRBD2 (7 bases). The CDR3 has 14 residues. Germline V gene sequence: CDR1 SQVTM, CDR2 ANQGSEA. CDR3 protein: CTHIRGGEPDTQYF. In DNA, the CDR3 is TGCACGCATATTAGGGGGGGAGAGCCGGATACGCAGTATTTT.

The chain uses TRBV5-1 and TRBJ2-1; tentatively, D is TRBD1 or TRBD2 (5 bases each). CDR1 and CDR2 (germline): SGHRS, YFSETQ. V dropped 1 base and J dropped 4 bases, with 21 bases sitting between them. The CDR3 runs 18 residues. CDR3 in DNA: TGCGCCAGCAGCTTGTGGGTCTCTAGCAGTGGACAATACAATGAGCAGTTCTTC. Translating gives CASSLWVSSSGQYNEQFF.

This clonotype turned up a few times. CDR3 DNA: TGCAGTGCTACGACAGGGGGCAAGGAGACCCAGTACTTC. Residues: CSATTGGKETQYF. The V gene is TRBV20-1, the J gene TRBJ2-5; 10 bases match TRBD1. The germline gives CDR1 DFQATT, CDR2 SNEGSKA (reference sequence). V lost 4 bases to trimming and J lost 5 bases; unmatched junction nucleotides: 4. The length of the CDR3 is 13 residues.

The chain links TRBV7-9 to TRBJ2-1; TRBD1 or TRBD2 may be the D gene (6 bases each). CDR1 is SEHNR, CDR2 FQNEAQ, per germline (reference sequence). This CDR3 comprises 14 residues. V was shortened by 1 base and J by 6 bases, with 10 bases between the two germline ends. The CDR3 DNA is TGTGCCAGCAGCTTAGGGGGGGCTTCCAATGAGCAGTTCTTC. Amino acids: CASSLGGASNEQFF.

This chain's CDR3 is CASSPGDRVSPLHF. The CDR3 region has the DNA TGCGCCAGCAGCCCCGGCGACAGGGTTTCACCCCTCCACTTT. The rearrangement uses TRBV5-1 and TRBJ1-6; 7 bases are shared with TRBD1. In germline, CDR1 is SGHRS, CDR2 YFSETQ. The ends lost 4 bases at V and 9 bases at J; junction bases unmatched: 7. The CDR3 covers 14 residues.

This rearrangement joins TRBV20-1 to TRBJ2-7; TRBD2 agrees at 9 bases. This CDR3 is 14 amino acids long. CDR1 is DFQATT, CDR2 SNEGSKA, per germline (reference sequence). Trimming removed 6 bases from V and 0 bases from J; junction bases left unmatched: 6. The CDR3 sequence: CSAIPAGGSYEQYF. The CDR3 DNA follows: TGCAGTGCCATCCCAGCGGGAGGCTCCTACGAGCAGTACTTC.